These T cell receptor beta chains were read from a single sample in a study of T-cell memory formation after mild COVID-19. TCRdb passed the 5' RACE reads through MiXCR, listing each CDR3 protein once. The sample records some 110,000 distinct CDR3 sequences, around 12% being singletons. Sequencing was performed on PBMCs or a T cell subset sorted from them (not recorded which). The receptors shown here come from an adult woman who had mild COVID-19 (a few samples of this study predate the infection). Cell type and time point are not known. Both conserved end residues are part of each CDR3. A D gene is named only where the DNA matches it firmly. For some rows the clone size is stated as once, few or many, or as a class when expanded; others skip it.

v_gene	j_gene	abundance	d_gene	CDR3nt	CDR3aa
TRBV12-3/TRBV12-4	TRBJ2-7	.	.	TGTGCCAGCAGCCGCGCTACAACCCCACTCGAGCAGTACTTC	CASSRATTPLEQYF
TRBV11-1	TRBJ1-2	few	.	TGTGCCAGCAGCCCGACAGCCCCTACTAACTATGGCTACACCTTC	CASSPTAPTNYGYTF
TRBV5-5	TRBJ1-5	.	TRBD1	TGTGCCAGCAGCTTGGTAACAGGGGGAAGCCATAGCAATCAGCCCCAGCATTTT	CASSLVTGGSHSNQPQHF
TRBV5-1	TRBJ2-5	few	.	TGCGCCAGCCAATATGGAGAGACCCAGTACTTC	CASQYGETQYF
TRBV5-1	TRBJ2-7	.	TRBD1	TGCGCCAGCAGCTGGCTCCAACAGGGGCCTAACGAGCAGTACTTC	CASSWLQQGPNEQYF
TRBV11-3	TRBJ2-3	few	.	TGTGCCAGCAGCTTAGCGGGAACCACAGATACGCAGTATTTT	CASSLAGTTDTQYF
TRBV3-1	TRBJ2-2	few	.	TGTGCCAGCAGCCAAGATTTAGGACCCGGGGAGCTGTTTTTT	CASSQDLGPGELFF
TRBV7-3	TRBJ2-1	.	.	TGTGCCAGCAGGGACATACTGGTGACCAATGAGCAGTTCTTC	CASRDILVTNEQFF
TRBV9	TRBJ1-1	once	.	TGTGCCAGCAGCGTAGGCTCCGGGGTGAACACTGAAGCTTTCTTT	CASSVGSGVNTEAFF
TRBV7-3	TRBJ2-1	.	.	TGTGCCAGCAGCATAGGGACCGGCAATGAGCAGTTCTTC	CASSIGTGNEQFF
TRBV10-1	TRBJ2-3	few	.	TGCGCCAGCAGTGAGGACACGAACCCCACAGATACGCAGTATTTT	CASSEDTNPTDTQYF
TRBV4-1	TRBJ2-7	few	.	TGCGCCAGCAGCCAAGAAGTGGCCAGGAGCTACAACTACGAGCAGTACTTC	CASSQEVARSYNYEQYF
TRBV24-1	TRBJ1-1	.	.	TGTGCCACCAGGGCCCCTGGGAACACTGAAGCTTTCTTT	CATRAPGNTEAFF
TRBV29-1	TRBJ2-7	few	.	TGCAGCGCTCGGGACACATTTGACGAGCAGTACTTC	CSARDTFDEQYF
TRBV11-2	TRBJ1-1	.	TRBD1	TGTGCCAGCAGCTTCGACGGGTGGGGACAGGGTAGGACTGAAGCTTTCTTT	CASSFDGWGQGRTEAFF
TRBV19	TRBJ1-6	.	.	TGTGCCAGTAGTAACGAAGGGGGGGATCCACCCCTCCACTTT	CASSNEGGDPPLHF
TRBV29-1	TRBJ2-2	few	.	TGCAGCGTTGCCGACAGGAATGAAGTCACCGGGGAGCTGTTTTTT	CSVADRNEVTGELFF
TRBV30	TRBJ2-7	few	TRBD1	TGTGCCTGGAGGGGCAGGGGGTTTTCCTACGAGCAGTACTTC	CAWRGRGFSYEQYF
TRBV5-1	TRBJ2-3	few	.	TGCGCCAGCAGCTTGATTCTCGCGGGAGATACGCAGTATTTT	CASSLILAGDTQYF
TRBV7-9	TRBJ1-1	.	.	TGTGCCAGCAGCTTAGCGCCAGGGGAGAGCACTGAAGCTTTCTTT	CASSLAPGESTEAFF
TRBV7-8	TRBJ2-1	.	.	TGTGCCAGCAGCCAAAACACGGGACTGCAGTCGGAGCAGTTCTTC	CASSQNTGLQSEQFF
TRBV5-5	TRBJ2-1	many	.	TGTGCCAGCAGCTTGGATCAGGGCGGGGGCCTTCGGGCCGATGAGCAGTTCTTC	CASSLDQGGGLRADEQFF
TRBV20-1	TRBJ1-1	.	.	TGCAGTGGACTGGGGGGCACTGAAGCTTTCTTT	CSGLGGTEAFF
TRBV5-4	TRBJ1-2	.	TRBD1	TGTGCCAGCAGCCTGGGAGGGGGCCTTGGCTACACCTTC	CASSLGGGLGYTF
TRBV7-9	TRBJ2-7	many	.	TGTGCCAGCAGCTTGTCCACTGACTCCTACGAGCAGTACTTC	CASSLSTDSYEQYF
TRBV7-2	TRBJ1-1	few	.	TGTGCCAGCAGCTTCGCATTTCCGGGCACTGAAGCTTTCTTT	CASSFAFPGTEAFF
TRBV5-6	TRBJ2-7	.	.	TGTGCCAGCAGCCCTGCTGCACTAGCTTCCGAGCAGTACTTC	CASSPAALASEQYF
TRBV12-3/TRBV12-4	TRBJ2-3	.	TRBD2	TGTGCCAGCAGTCCCCGACTAGCGGGGGCCCTCACAGATACGCAGTATTTT	CASSPRLAGALTDTQYF
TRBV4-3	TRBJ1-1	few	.	TGCGCCAGCAGCCAAGAGGGGGCCGCGGATGAAGCTTTCTTT	CASSQEGAADEAFF
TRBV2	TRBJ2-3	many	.	TGTGCCAGCAGTGACGTTACGGGAGTTAACACAGATACGCAGTATTTT	CASSDVTGVNTDTQYF
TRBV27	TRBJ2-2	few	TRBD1	TGTGCCAGCAGTTCCCCAGGACAGGGGGTGTACACCGGGGAGCTGTTTTTT	CASSSPGQGVYTGELFF
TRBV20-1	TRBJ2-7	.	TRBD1	TGCAGTGCTAGATCCCCGCCGGGACAGGGATTGTACGAGCAGTACTTC	CSARSPPGQGLYEQYF
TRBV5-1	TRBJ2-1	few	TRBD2	TGCGCCAGCAGCTTTCCCCAGAATAGATACGGGGGGGACCTACTAGAGCAGTTCTTC	CASSFPQNRYGGDLLEQFF
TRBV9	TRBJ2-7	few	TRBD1	TGTGCCAGCAGCGCTCGGACAGGGAATTTTTACGAGCAGTACTTC	CASSARTGNFYEQYF
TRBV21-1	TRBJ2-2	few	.	TGTGCCAGCAGCAAAGGGGGACAGGAGGAGCTGTTTTTT	CASSKGGQEELFF
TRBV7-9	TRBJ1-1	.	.	TGTGCCAGCAGCTTTGGGGAGGCAGTTGAAGCTTTCTTT	CASSFGEAVEAFF
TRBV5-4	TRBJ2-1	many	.	TGTGCCAGCAGCGTACGGACTAGGGGGGTCGGAGGTGAGCAGTTCTTC	CASSVRTRGVGGEQFF
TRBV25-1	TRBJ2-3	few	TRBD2	TGTGCCAGCAGTGAATCACTAGCGGCAACCACAGATACGCAGTATTTT	CASSESLAATTDTQYF
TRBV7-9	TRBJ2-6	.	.	TGTGCCAGCAGCATTGGGGCCAACGTCCTGACTTTC	CASSIGANVLTF
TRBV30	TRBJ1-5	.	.	TGTGCCTGGAGTTTGGGGGTTGGTCAGCCCCAGCATTTT	CAWSLGVGQPQHF
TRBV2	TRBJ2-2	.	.	TGTGCCAGCAGTGAATGGGAGAACACCGGGGAGCTGTTTTTT	CASSEWENTGELFF